This record covers a single T cell receptor beta chain. Germline V CDR1 and CDR2: KGHSH, LQKENI. The CDR3 is 15 residues long. V dropped 6 bases and J dropped 8 bases, with 20 bases sitting between them. The repertoire was sequenced with immunoSEQ multiplex PCR; TCRdb's copy has only in-frame clones and lacks some. The table has 550,000 to 800,000 clones, about nine tenths seen once. The sample belongs to a study of shared clonotypes between healthy human individuals. The clonotype was recovered from a young man in good health. Some clones in this sample may be carry-over from other donors' samples. The material sequenced was memory CD8+ T cells from PBMCs. Subset in this sample: CD45RO+ cells pooled with CCR7-negative TemRA cells. This chain links TRBV18 with TRBJ1-5; D unresolved. The CDR3 DNA reads as TGTGCCAGCTCCCCATATCACGATCAGAGAGAGCCCCAGCATTTT. The encoded protein is CASSPYHDQREPQHF.